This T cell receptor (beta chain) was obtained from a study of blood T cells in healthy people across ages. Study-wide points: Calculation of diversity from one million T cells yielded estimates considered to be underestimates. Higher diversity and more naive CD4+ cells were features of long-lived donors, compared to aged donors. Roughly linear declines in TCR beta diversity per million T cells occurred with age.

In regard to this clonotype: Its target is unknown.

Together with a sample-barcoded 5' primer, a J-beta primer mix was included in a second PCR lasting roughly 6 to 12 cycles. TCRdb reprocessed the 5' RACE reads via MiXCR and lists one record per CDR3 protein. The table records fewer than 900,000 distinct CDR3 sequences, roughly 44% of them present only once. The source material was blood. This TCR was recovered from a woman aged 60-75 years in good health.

This CDR3 reads CSARYPSSGPYNEQFF. CDR3 bases: TGCAGTGCTAGATACCCCTCTAGCGGCCCTTACAATGAGCAGTTCTTC. The chain has TRBV20-1 and TRBJ2-1, with 7 positions matching TRBD2. Germline trimming cut 2 bases from V and 4 bases from J; bases unmatched to any gene: 11. CDR3 length: 16 residues. CDR1 DFQATT and CDR2 SNEGSKA come from the germline V gene (reference sequence).